A single sample is the source of the 27 T cell receptor beta chains below, sequenced in a study of cytomegalovirus exposure and HLA in healthy donors. It was with 60 Vbeta and 13 Jbeta primers that the PCR ran. Profiled with immunoSEQ multiplex PCR; TCRdb holds only in-frame clones, not every one. The table records 170,000 or so clones, 84% of them present only once. The sequenced sample was PBMCs. The receptor source for this set is a girl aged 10-17 years in good health and CMV-seropositive.

The J gene is TRBJ2-3, the V gene TRBV11-2; weak D call: TRBD1 (6 bases). CDR1 is SGHAT and CDR2 is FQNNGV in the germline V gene. V shed 3 bases and J shed 2 bases, with 15 bases lying between them. This CDR3 contains 16 residues. The CDR3 loop reads CASSFTMGAPTDTQYF. The CDR3 region has the DNA TGTGCCAGCAGCTTTACTATGGGGGCACCCACAGATACGCAGTATTTT.

The V and J genes are TRBV27 and TRBJ2-1; the D gene is possibly TRBD2 (5 bases). CDR3 length: 18 amino acids. Germline V gene lookup returns CDR1 MNHEY and CDR2 SMNVEV (reference sequence). The ends were cut back, 0 bases at V and 10 bases at J, with 25 bases in the middle. The CDR3 nucleotides read TGTGCCAGCAGTTTATCCTCGCTGGGCGCGGGTCCCCTTAGGGAGCAGTTCTTC. Amino acid sequence: CASSLSSLGAGPLREQFF.

V gene TRBV19 combines with J gene TRBJ1-5, with TRBD1 as a possible D gene (5 bases). Between the trimmed V and J ends, which lost 5 bases and 4 bases, there was a span of 15 bases. CDR1 and CDR2 from the germline V gene are LNHDA and SQIVND (reference sequence). This CDR3 has 15 residues. The CDR3 here is CASSSREGLNQPQHF. The CDR3 nucleotides are TGTGCCAGTAGTTCGAGGGAGGGGCTTAATCAGCCCCAGCATTTT.

This chain joins TRBV2 and TRBJ2-7; 9 bases fit TRBD1. Trimming cost V 0 bases and J 2 bases; bases outside gene matches: 2. The CDR3 covers 15 residues. Germline V gene sequence: CDR1 SNHLY, CDR2 FYNNEI. The CDR3 bases are TGTGCCAGCAGTGAAGCGGGGACAGGGACCTACGAGCAGTACTTC. Its translation: CASSEAGTGTYEQYF.

This clone was observed once. This chain uses TRBV5-1 with TRBJ2-5; D is unclear. Trimming cost V 2 bases and J 1 base, with 12 bases left between them. Looked up from germline, CDR1 is SGHRS and CDR2 is YFSETQ. The CDR3 spans 15 residues. The chain's CDR3 is CASSFLTPIQETQYF. The CDR3 DNA follows: TGCGCCAGCAGCTTCCTGACACCTATCCAAGAGACCCAGTACTTC.

The chain carries TRBV5-5 and TRBJ1-4, with D possibly matching TRBD1 (6 bases). V was cut by 5 bases and J by 7 bases, with 15 bases left in between. Germline V CDR1 and CDR2: SGHKS, YYEKEE (reference sequence). CDR3 length: 14 residues. CDR3 coding DNA: TGTGCCAGCAGGATCAGGGGAGGGTCTGAAAAACTGTTTTTT. Its protein product is CASRIRGGSEKLFF. The variable domain in full, with the rest retrieved from reference TRBV5-5 and TRBJ1-4, is DAGVTQSPTHLIKTRGQQVTLRCSPISGHKSVSWYQQVLGQGPQFIFQYYEKEERGRGNFPDRFSARQFPNYSSELNVNALLLGDSALYLCASRIRGGSEKLFFGSGTQLSVL.

The chain employs TRBV5-1 and TRBJ1-6; D is undetermined. The germline V gene encodes CDR1 SGHRS and CDR2 YFSETQ. This CDR3 spans 13 amino acids. V lost 4 bases, J lost 11 bases, and 13 bases lay in between. The CDR3 here is CASSPAGAAPLHF. The CDR3 nucleotides read TGCGCCAGCAGCCCGGCGGGAGCAGCACCCCTCCACTTT. Combining the CDR3 with reference TRBV5-1 and TRBJ1-6 gives the whole variable domain KAGVTQTPRYLIKTRGQQVTLSCSPISGHRSVSWYQQTPGQGLQFLFEYFSETQRNKGNFPGRFSGRQFSNSRSEMNVSTLELGDSALYLCASSPAGAAPLHFGNGTRLTVT.

V usage is TRBV2 and J usage is TRBJ1-4; 7 nucleotides line up with TRBD1. V lost 3 bases, J lost 2 bases, and 6 bases stayed unmatched. The germline gives CDR1 SNHLY, CDR2 FYNNEI. This CDR3 has 16 residues. CDR3 coding DNA: TGTGCCAGCAGTGATAGGGGGCGCAGTACTAATGAAAAACTGTTTTTT. The encoded protein is CASSDRGRSTNEKLFF.

This clone appeared a single time. This chain links TRBV9 with TRBJ1-2; the D gene is possibly TRBD1 (6 bases). Trimming left V 0 bases short and J 2 bases short, with 14 bases between. In germline, CDR1 is SGDLS, CDR2 YYNGEE. This CDR3 spans 16 amino acids. CDR3 residues: CASSVDRENLNYGYTF. As DNA, the CDR3 is TGTGCCAGCAGCGTAGACAGGGAGAATCTCAACTATGGCTACACCTTC. Drawing the rest from reference TRBV9 and TRBJ1-2, the complete variable domain is DSGVTQTPKHLITATGQRVTLRCSPRSGDLSVYWYQQSLDQGLQFLIQYYNGEERAKGNILERFSAQQFPDLHSELNLSSLELGDSALYFCASSVDRENLNYGYTFGSGTRLTVV.

For this clone: The sample contains more than one DNA sequence encoding this CDR3. DNA of the CDR3: TGCGCCAGCAGCTTGGCATGGAGGAACACTGAAGCTTTCTTT. Protein: CASSLAWRNTEAFF. This chain uses TRBV5-1 with TRBJ1-1, with D uncertain. CDR3 length equals 14 residues. V lost 0 bases to trimming and J lost 1 base, with 7 bases between them. The germline gives CDR1 SGHRS, CDR2 YFSETQ.

This chain's CDR3 is CASSDSRTGELFF. In DNA, the CDR3 is TGTGCCAGCAGTGACTCGAGAACCGGGGAGCTGTTTTTT. The rearrangement links TRBV6-4 to TRBJ2-2; D gene ambiguous. Germline V gene lookup returns CDR1 MRHNA and CDR2 SNTAGT. This CDR3 has 13 amino acids. The V end was cut by 0 bases, the J end by 5 bases, with 4 bases between.

This clone was counted only a few times. V is TRBV10-2 and J is TRBJ1-2, with a tentative D call TRBD1 (5 bases). Trimming cost V 7 bases and J 2 bases, with 14 bases left between them. Germline CDR1 is WSHSY and CDR2 is SAAADI. CDR3 length: 14 amino acids. CDR3 protein: CASTPGGRNYGYTF. The DNA for the CDR3 is TGCGCCAGCACCCCTGGGGGGAGGAACTATGGCTACACCTTC.

The chain has TRBV7-9 and TRBJ1-2, with 10 bases matching TRBD1. J lost 8 bases, V lost 5 bases, and 8 bases had no gene match. The CDR3 length is 14 residues. Germline CDR1 is SEHNR and CDR2 is FQNEAQ (reference sequence). CDR3: CASSPGGQGSGYTF. The DNA of the CDR3 is TGTGCCAGCAGCCCGGGGGGACAGGGGTCGGGCTACACCTTC.

The rearrangement joins TRBV7-9 to TRBJ1-1; D may be TRBD1 (6 bases). The V and J ends lost 3 bases and 4 bases respectively, with 12 bases between them. The germline CDR1 and CDR2 sequences are SEHNR and FQNEAQ (reference sequence). The CDR3 totals 14 residues. The CDR3 nucleotides are TGTGCCAGCAGCTTTGGTGGGACAAGCACTGAAGCTTTCTTT. This encodes CASSFGGTSTEAFF.

CDR3 residues: CASSQDRQGLYSNQPQHF. CDR3 sequence (DNA): TGTGCCAGCAGCCAAGATAGGCAGGGCCTCTATAGCAATCAGCCCCAGCATTTT. The rearrangement uses TRBV4-2 and TRBJ1-5, with D maybe TRBD1 (5 bases). The CDR3 runs 18 residues. Trimming removed 0 bases from V and 0 bases from J, with 15 bases in between. CDR1 is LGHNA and CDR2 is YNFKEQ in the germline V gene.

This sequence joins TRBV27 and TRBJ1-1; D remains ambiguous. Germline V gene lookup returns CDR1 MNHEY and CDR2 SMNVEV (reference sequence). The CDR3 runs to 16 residues. Trimming shortened V by 1 base and J by 4 bases, and 16 bases separated the two germline ends. The DNA of the CDR3 is TGTGCCAGCAGTTTATTTGGTGTAGCTCTGGGCACTGAAGCTTTCTTT. As protein: CASSLFGVALGTEAFF.

The rearrangement joins TRBV7-3 to TRBJ1-1; 10 bases map to TRBD1. The CDR3 has 14 amino acids. The ends lost 5 bases at V and 4 bases at J; junction bases unmatched: 4. Germline V gene lookup returns CDR1 SGHTA and CDR2 FQGTGA. The CDR3 bases are TGTGCCAGCAGCGACGGGACAGGGGCCACTGAAGCTTTCTTT. It translates to CASSDGTGATEAFF.

The V gene is TRBV4-1, the J gene TRBJ2-1; 8 nucleotides line up with TRBD2. The CDR3 runs 14 residues. Germline V CDR1 and CDR2: MGHRA, YSYEKL. The J segment lost 6 bases and the V segment lost 2 bases, leaving 3 bases of the junction unmatched. In DNA form, the CDR3 reads TGCGCCAGCAGCCAAAGAGGGACTAGCAATGAGCAGTTCTTC. Translation: CASSQRGTSNEQFF.

This rearrangement joins TRBV29-1 to TRBJ1-1; D not certain. This CDR3 spans 14 amino acids. The V and J ends lost 3 bases and 5 bases respectively, with 16 bases between them. From germline, CDR1 is SQVTM and CDR2 ANQGSEA. The CDR3: CSVEVPGRRTEAFF. The CDR3 nucleotides read TGCAGCGTTGAGGTTCCGGGAAGAAGGACTGAAGCTTTCTTT.

The chain combines TRBV5-6 with TRBJ1-1, with TRBD1 identical over 7 bases. J lost 5 bases, V lost 3 bases, and 10 bases had no gene match. The CDR3 is made up of 15 amino acids. Germline V gives CDR1 SGHDT, CDR2 YYEEEE. For the CDR3, the DNA is TGTGCCAGCAGCTCAGGACAGGTAATAGGGACTGAAGCTTTCTTT. Its translation: CASSSGQVIGTEAFF.

This sequence joins TRBV6-1 and TRBJ1-2; TRBD1 aligns across 8 bases. V lost 7 bases and J lost 5; bases outside the gene matches: 9. CDR3 length equals 14 residues. The germline CDR1 and CDR2 sequences are MNHNS and SASEGT. CDR3 sequence: CASTPAGQDYGYTF. The CDR3 DNA reads TGTGCCAGCACCCCAGCGGGACAGGATTATGGCTACACCTTC.

The chain has TRBV27 and TRBJ2-7; 11 nucleotides agree with TRBD2. V was pared by 7 bases and J by 4 bases, with 9 bases of the junction left unmatched. The length of the CDR3 is 15 residues. The germline gives CDR1 MNHEY, CDR2 SMNVEV (reference sequence). Here the CDR3 reads CASKLTGLADYEQYF. The CDR3 DNA follows: TGTGCCAGCAAGCTCACGGGACTAGCGGATTACGAGCAGTACTTC.

This chain connects TRBV5-5 to TRBJ2-2; possibly TRBD1 for D (6 bases). CDR1 is SGHKS and CDR2 is YYEKEE in the germline V gene (reference sequence). This CDR3 contains 16 residues. V dropped 0 bases and J dropped 1 base, with 10 bases sitting between them. The CDR3 loop is CASSLAATGNTGELFF. In nucleotides, the CDR3 is TGTGCCAGCAGCTTGGCCGCGACAGGGAACACCGGGGAGCTGTTTTTT.

The chain carries TRBV11-3 and TRBJ2-1; TRBD2 is a possible D gene (5 bases). V lost 6 bases and J lost 2, with 14 bases in between. The CDR3 length is 15 residues. In germline, CDR1 is SGHNT, CDR2 YENEEA. DNA for the CDR3: TGTGCCAGCAGGAAAGAGGGTATAGCCTACAATGAGCAGTTCTTC. Translated: CASRKEGIAYNEQFF.

The DNA for the CDR3 is TGTGCCAGCAGCGTAGCTATTGGGGCCGGTTTAACAGATACGCAGTATTTT. This codes for CASSVAIGAGLTDTQYF. The rearrangement links TRBV9 to TRBJ2-3; a possible D gene is TRBD1 (5 bases). The CDR3 is 17 amino acids. V dropped 0 bases and J dropped 3 bases, with 17 bases sitting between them. CDR1 is SGDLS, CDR2 YYNGEE, per germline.

The rearrangement joins TRBV18 to TRBJ2-7, with a weak D call TRBD1 (6 bases). Per germline, CDR1 KGHSH and CDR2 LQKENI. With 6 bases removed from V and 4 bases from J, the gap between germline ends came to 16 bases. This CDR3 region has 14 residues. CDR3 in amino acids: CASSLGGTLYEQYF. The CDR3 DNA sequence: TGTGCCAGCTCGCTCGGTGGGACACTTTACGAGCAGTACTTC. The variable domain in full, with the rest retrieved from reference TRBV18 and TRBJ2-7, is NAGVMQNPRHLVRRRGQEARLRCSPMKGHSHVYWYRQLPEEGLKFMVYLQKENIIDESGMPKERFSAEFPKEGPSILRIQQVVRGDSAAYFCASSLGGTLYEQYFGPGTRLTVT.

This rearrangement joins TRBV28 to TRBJ1-5; TRBD1 matches at 7 bases. In germline, CDR1 is MDHEN, CDR2 SYDVKM. The V and J ends lost 5 bases and 6 bases, in that order; junction bases with no gene match: 7. The CDR3 extends over 14 amino acids. CDR3 residues: CASSPGGLSQPQHF. As DNA, the CDR3 is TGTGCCAGCAGTCCAGGGGGACTGTCTCAGCCCCAGCATTTT.